The 2 T cell receptor beta chains presented below share a single source sample, sequenced in a study of CD8+ T cells in alopecia areata. RNA extraction and reverse transcription yielded cDNA as sequencing template. Here immunoSEQ multiplex PCR was the method, and the copy in TCRdb shows in-frame clones only, minus some. The sample gives about 210,000 clones, 40% to 55% of which show up once; over 2% is in the top ten. The treatment was: oral pan-JAK inhibitor, 5-10 mg twice daily. The material was CD4+ T cells sorted from blood, obtained at approximately week 36, from a patient treated with tofacitinib. All receptors come from a human donor with alopecia areata.

The chain combines TRBV4-2 with TRBJ1-5, with D tentatively TRBD1 (6 bases). CDR1 LGHNA and CDR2 YNFKEQ come from the germline V gene. The CDR3 sequence is 15 residues long. Trimming pared 4 bases from V and 5 bases from J, leaving 15 bases between. The CDR3: CASSREQGPDQPQHF. The DNA for the CDR3 is TGTGCCAGCAGCCGAGAACAGGGACCCGATCAGCCCCAGCATTTT.

This clone has just a few counts. The V gene is TRBV11-1, the J gene TRBJ2-1; D may be TRBD2 (6 bases). The V end lost 1 base, the J end lost 6 bases, and 13 bases lay between the germline ends. The CDR3 is 15 amino acids. Germline V CDR1 and CDR2: SGHAT, FQDESV (reference sequence). The CDR3 DNA reads as TGTGCCAGCAGCTTAGTCGGGAGCTATGGCAATGAGCAGTTCTTC. This translates into CASSLVGSYGNEQFF.